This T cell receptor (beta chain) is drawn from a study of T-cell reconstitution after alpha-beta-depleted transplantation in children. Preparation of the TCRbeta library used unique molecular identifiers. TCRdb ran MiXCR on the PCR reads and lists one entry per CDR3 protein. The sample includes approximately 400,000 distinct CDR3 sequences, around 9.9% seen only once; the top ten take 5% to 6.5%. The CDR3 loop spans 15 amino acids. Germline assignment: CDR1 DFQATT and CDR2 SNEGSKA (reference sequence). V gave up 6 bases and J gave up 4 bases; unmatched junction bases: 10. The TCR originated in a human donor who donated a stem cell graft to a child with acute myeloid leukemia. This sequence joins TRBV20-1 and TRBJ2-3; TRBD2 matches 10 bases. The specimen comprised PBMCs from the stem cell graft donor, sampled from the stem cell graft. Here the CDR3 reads CSAIDLAGGPDTQYF. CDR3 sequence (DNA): TGCAGTGCCATAGACTTAGCGGGAGGCCCAGATACGCAGTATTTT.